This TCR beta chain was captured in a study of blood T cell repertoires in COVID-19. As handled by the study authors: Amplifying reference gene primers gave estimates of nucleated cell counts. The data were produced by immunoSEQ multiplex PCR, yet TCRdb's version contains in-frame clones alone and is incomplete. V and J calls and clone size follow that table, whereas D and trimming were derived from the DNA. This table has about 170,000 clones, just under 90% appearing once. This CDR3 has 17 amino acids. V lost 3 bases to trimming and J lost 7 bases, with 19 bases between them. Germline V gives CDR1 SEHNR, CDR2 FQNEAQ (reference sequence).

This clonotype was sampled from a man younger than 30 with active or convalescent COVID-19. This sequence joins TRBV7-9 and TRBJ1-6; D perhaps matches TRBD1 (6 bases). Material for sequencing was peripheral blood. For the CDR3, the DNA is TGTGCCAGCAGCTTGGACGACCCAGGGGAATTCAATTCACCCCTCCACTTT. Translating gives CASSLDDPGEFNSPLHF.